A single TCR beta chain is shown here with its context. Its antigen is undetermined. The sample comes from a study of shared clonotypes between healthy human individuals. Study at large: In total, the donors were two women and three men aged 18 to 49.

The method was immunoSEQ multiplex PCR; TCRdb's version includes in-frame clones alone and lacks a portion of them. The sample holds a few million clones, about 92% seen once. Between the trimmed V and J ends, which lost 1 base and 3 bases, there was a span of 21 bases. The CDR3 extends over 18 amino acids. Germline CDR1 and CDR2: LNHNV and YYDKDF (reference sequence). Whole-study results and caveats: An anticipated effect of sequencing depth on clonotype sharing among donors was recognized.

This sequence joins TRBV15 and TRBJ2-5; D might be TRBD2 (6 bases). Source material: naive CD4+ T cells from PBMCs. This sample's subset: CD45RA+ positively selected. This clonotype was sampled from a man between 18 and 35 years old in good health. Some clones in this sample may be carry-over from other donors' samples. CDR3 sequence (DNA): TGTGCCACCAGCAGAGGCTTTACCTCAGGGCCGGGAGAAGAGACCCAGTACTTC. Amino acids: CATSRGFTSGPGEETQYF.